The 24 T cell receptor beta chains below come from one sample, sequenced in a study of shared clonotypes between healthy human individuals (TCRdb year 2020). Libraries were made using the immunoSEQ multiplex PCR assay. The table was pulled from immuneACCESS by TCRdb, which kept in-frame rearrangements only. Such tables lose some clones; where checked, under half of the loss comes from unresolved V genes, and the rest has no known cause. The table for this sample lists hundreds of thousands of clones; 90% to 95% of them were counted only once. The ten most abundant clones make up roughly 24% of the sample. CD8 naive samples were CD45RO-negative cells positively selected for CCR7, giving a CD45RA+CCR7+ population that excluded TemRA cells. Sequences were obtained from naive CD8+ T cells sorted from blood. The cell subset or site label of this sample denotes: CD45RA+CCR7+. Source of these receptors: a man aged 25-40 years in good health.

This clone has only one observation. The sample has other DNA sequences that encode this CDR3 too. The J gene is TRBJ2-2, the V gene TRBV27, with a possible D match to TRBD2 (6 bases). From germline, CDR1 is MNHEY and CDR2 SMNVEV (reference sequence). The ends were cut back, 4 bases at V and 5 bases at J, with 11 bases in the middle. This CDR3 is 14 amino acids long. The CDR3 coding sequence is TGTGCCAGCAGTTCCCTTGGGAGGACCGGGGAGCTGTTTTTT. The encoded protein is CASSSLGRTGELFF.

The chain has TRBV10-3 and TRBJ2-3, with D maybe TRBD1 (7 bases). Looked up from germline, CDR1 is ENHRY and CDR2 is SYGVKD. The CDR3 is made up of 16 amino acids. The V gene lost 2 bases and the J gene lost 6 bases, with 18 bases spanning the gap. The CDR3 sequence is CAISEQEGRQGDTQYF. CDR3 DNA: TGTGCCATCAGTGAGCAGGAGGGGAGACAGGGCGATACGCAGTATTTT.

V is TRBV4-3 and J is TRBJ2-3, with 11 bases matching TRBD2. There are 15 residues in the CDR3. J gave up 1 base and V 4 bases, and 1 base lay outside the gene matches. Germline lookup yields CDR1 LGHNA and CDR2 YSLEER. The CDR3 nucleotides are TGCGCCAGCAGCCGGGGACTAGCGGGCACAGATACGCAGTATTTT. Residues: CASSRGLAGTDTQYF.

The CDR3 DNA follows: TGTGCCAGCAGCTCCGGGACAGCGGCTGGAAACACCATATATTTT. Its protein product is CASSSGTAAGNTIYF. This rearrangement joins TRBV13 to TRBJ1-3; 7 nucleotides line up with TRBD1. CDR1 PRHDT and CDR2 FYEKMQ come from the germline V gene (reference sequence). The CDR3 spans 15 residues. V lost 4 bases and J lost 2; bases outside the gene matches: 5.

This clone was recorded only once. This rearrangement joins TRBV5-8 to TRBJ1-5, with a possible D match to TRBD1 (6 bases). Germline V gene data show CDR1 as SGHTS and CDR2 as YDEGEE. Between the trimmed V and J ends, which lost 0 bases and 4 bases, there was a span of 11 bases. The length of the CDR3 is 15 residues. The CDR3 nucleotides read TGTGCCAGCAGCTTGGAGGACAGCCTAAATCAGCCCCAGCATTTT. This gives the protein CASSLEDSLNQPQHF. Supplemented by reference TRBV5-8 and TRBJ1-5, the full variable domain reads EAGVTQSPTHLIKTRGQQATLRCSPISGHTSVYWYQQALGLGLQFLLWYDEGEERNRGNFPPRFSGRQFPNYSSELNVNALELEDSALYLCASSLEDSLNQPQHFGDGTRLSIL.

This chain uses TRBV7-8 with TRBJ1-1, with 7 positions matching TRBD1. With V trimmed by 5 bases and J by 8 bases, 5 bases remained unmatched. From germline, CDR1 is SGHVS and CDR2 FQNEAQ. The CDR3 loop spans 12 amino acids. DNA of the CDR3: TGTGCCAGCAGCCATAGGGACAGCGAAGCTTTCTTT. Protein product: CASSHRDSEAFF.

V usage is TRBV29-1 and J usage is TRBJ2-3; D may be TRBD1 (5 bases). Germline V lookup: CDR1 SQVTM, CDR2 ANQGSEA. The CDR3 has 16 amino acids. The V end lost 1 base, the J end lost 2 bases, and 16 bases lay between the germline ends. The CDR3 DNA sequence: TGCAGCGTTGAAGGTCCATTTGGGGCCAACACAGATACGCAGTATTTT. Residues: CSVEGPFGANTDTQYF.

The chain couples TRBV7-7 to TRBJ2-3, with D perhaps matching TRBD1 or TRBD2 (5 bases each). This CDR3 contains 14 residues. Germline V CDR1 and CDR2: SSHAT, FNYEAQ (reference sequence). Trimming cost V 2 bases and J 6 bases, with 12 bases left between them. In nucleotides, the CDR3 is TGTGCCAGCAGCTTAAGGGACCCCACCGATACGCAGTATTTT. Amino acids: CASSLRDPTDTQYF.

This chain uses TRBV27 with TRBJ2-6; D gene unclear. Trimming left V 5 bases short and J 0 bases short, with 2 bases between. In germline, CDR1 is MNHEY, CDR2 SMNVEV (reference sequence). The CDR3 runs to 13 residues. The CDR3 coding sequence is TGTGCCAGCAGTGTCTCTGGGGCCAACGTCCTGACTTTC. This gives the protein CASSVSGANVLTF.

This chain connects TRBV6-4 to TRBJ1-2; tentative D call: TRBD1 (6 bases). V was cut by 6 bases and J by 8 bases, with 19 bases left in between. CDR1 MRHNA and CDR2 SNTAGT come from the germline V gene. This CDR3 is 14 amino acids long. CDR3 in DNA: TGTGCCAGCAGCGCTACAGGGTCCCATGGGGGCTACACCTTC. Amino acids: CASSATGSHGGYTF.

V and J are TRBV30 and TRBJ2-7; a weak D match, TRBD1 (6 bases). V lost 0 bases and J lost 3, with 21 bases in between. The CDR3 runs 17 residues. Germline V CDR1 and CDR2: GTSNPN, SVGIG (reference sequence). The CDR3 region has the DNA TGTGCCTGGAGTGTATTCCCCGTCCTCACAGGGATCTACGAGCAGTACTTC. Translation: CAWSVFPVLTGIYEQYF.

The chain couples TRBV9 to TRBJ2-3, with D perhaps being TRBD1 or TRBD2 (5 bases each). The V end lost 0 bases, the J end lost 1 base, and 12 bases lay between the germline ends. Germline V gene lookup returns CDR1 SGDLS and CDR2 YYNGEE. The CDR3 extends over 16 amino acids. Here the CDR3 reads CASSVGGSGRTDTQYF. CDR3 coding DNA: TGTGCCAGCAGCGTAGGGGGGAGTGGGCGCACAGATACGCAGTATTTT. Complete variable domain (other parts from reference TRBV9 and TRBJ2-3): DSGVTQTPKHLITATGQRVTLRCSPRSGDLSVYWYQQSLDQGLQFLIQYYNGEERAKGNILERFSAQQFPDLHSELNLSSLELGDSALYFCASSVGGSGRTDTQYFGPGTRLTVL.

Worth noting for this clone: The sample contains more than one DNA sequence encoding this CDR3. The V gene is TRBV27, the J gene TRBJ2-7, with 10 bases identical to TRBD1. Germline values: CDR1 MNHEY, CDR2 SMNVEV (reference sequence). V lost 6 bases and J lost 3; bases outside the gene matches: 5. The CDR3 extends over 14 amino acids. The CDR3 is CASSPRDRGYEQYF. The DNA of the CDR3 is TGTGCCAGCAGCCCCCGGGACAGGGGCTACGAGCAGTACTTC.

The chain has TRBV28 and TRBJ1-5; 7 bases match TRBD1. Germline CDR1 is MDHEN and CDR2 is SYDVKM. Trimming removed 2 bases from V and 6 bases from J; junction bases left unmatched: 4. This CDR3 spans 14 amino acids. Here the CDR3 reads CASSLRTGRQPQHF. The CDR3 nucleotides are TGTGCCAGCAGTTTACGGACAGGTCGTCAGCCCCAGCATTTT.

CDR3: CASSISRELFF. CDR3 nucleotides: TGTGCCAGTAGTATCTCCAGAGAGCTGTTTTTT. The chain has TRBV19 and TRBJ2-2, with D hard to call. Germline V gene lookup returns CDR1 LNHDA and CDR2 SQIVND (reference sequence). The germline V and J ends were trimmed by 3 bases and 11 bases, with 7 bases remaining between them. This CDR3 contains 11 residues.

CDR3 coding DNA: TGTGCCTGGAGTTGGGAGGAAGTCGGCTATGGCTACACCTTC. It encodes CAWSWEEVGYGYTF. The chain recombines TRBV30 with TRBJ1-2; no reliable D call. Trimming left V 2 bases short and J 4 bases short, with 14 bases between. The germline CDR1 and CDR2 sequences are GTSNPN and SVGIG (reference sequence). The CDR3 totals 14 residues.

The V and J genes are TRBV6-5 and TRBJ2-1, with TRBD2 identical over 7 bases. The CDR3 contains 13 residues. V lost 5 bases to trimming and J lost 5 bases; unmatched junction nucleotides: 3. CDR1 and CDR2 (germline): MNHEY, SVGAGI. CDR3 sequence reads: CASSTSAHNEQFF. CDR3 bases: TGTGCCAGCAGTACTAGCGCCCACAATGAGCAGTTCTTC.

A word on this clone: The sample carries other DNA sequences with the same CDR3. The V call is TRBV28, the J call TRBJ2-1; D not certain. V was cut by 5 bases and J by 4 bases, with 6 bases left in between. Germline-derived CDR1 and CDR2 are MDHEN and SYDVKM. The CDR3 spans 12 residues. The CDR3 DNA sequence: TGTGCCAGCAGTCATAGTTACAATGAGCAGTTCTTC. Translated, it gives CASSHSYNEQFF.

This chain connects TRBV5-1 to TRBJ1-2; 12 bases agree with TRBD1. The V gene end was trimmed by 5 bases and the J gene end by 4 bases; junction bases not matched to a gene: 9. CDR3 length: 16 amino acids. Germline V gene data show CDR1 as SGHRS and CDR2 as YFSETQ. In DNA form, the CDR3 reads TGCGCCAGCAGGGATGCCGGGACAGGGGGCCGCTATGGCTACACCTTC. This gives the protein CASRDAGTGGRYGYTF.

The V gene is TRBV6-1, the J gene TRBJ2-7; the D is unclear. V was cut by 1 base and J by 0 bases, with 7 bases left in between. This CDR3 has 14 amino acids. The germline V gene encodes CDR1 MNHNS and CDR2 SASEGT. DNA of the CDR3: TGTGCCAGCAGTGAAGGGGTTAGCTCCTACGAGCAGTACTTC. Translation: CASSEGVSSYEQYF.

This sequence joins TRBV9 and TRBJ2-7; no definite D call. This CDR3 has 14 residues. CDR1 is SGDLS, CDR2 YYNGEE, per germline. Trimming stripped 0 bases from V and 6 bases from J, with 13 bases between. The CDR3 nucleotides are TGTGCCAGCAGCGTAGGGCAGCTCCCTACCGAGCAGTACTTC. This encodes CASSVGQLPTEQYF.

The chain recombines TRBV27 with TRBJ2-7, with 7 positions matching TRBD2. Germline V gene lookup returns CDR1 MNHEY and CDR2 SMNVEV (reference sequence). With V trimmed by 2 bases and J by 7 bases, 11 bases remained unmatched. The CDR3 sequence is 15 residues long. CDR3 nucleotides: TGTGCCAGCAGTTTAACGTGGGAGGGCCGGTGGGAGCAGTACTTC. Translation: CASSLTWEGRWEQYF.

The genes are TRBV27 and TRBJ2-3, with TRBD2 matching 8 bases. This CDR3 comprises 15 residues. The germline V gene has CDR1 MNHEY and CDR2 SMNVEV (reference sequence). V shed 8 bases and J 1 base; nucleotides not matched to a gene: 8. This chain's CDR3 is CASGSGRGGTDTQYF. CDR3 sequence (DNA): TGTGCCAGCGGGAGCGGGAGAGGGGGCACAGATACGCAGTATTTT.

V gene TRBV9 combines with J gene TRBJ2-1, with 9 bases that match TRBD1. The junction had 7 bases not matched to a gene; V was cut back by 0 bases and J by 9 bases. Per germline, CDR1 SGDLS and CDR2 YYNGEE. The CDR3 has 15 amino acids. CDR3 bases: TGTGCCAGCAGCGTAGAGGGGACAGGGTGGGGTGAGCAGTTCTTC. Translating gives CASSVEGTGWGEQFF.